This T cell receptor beta chain stems from a study of shared clonotypes between healthy human individuals. Study background: Participating donors consisted of two women and a few men aged 18 to 49.

Profiled with immunoSEQ multiplex PCR; TCRdb holds only in-frame clones, not every one. The data contain 600,000 to 750,000 clones, less than 80% of them singletons. The clonotype was recovered from a woman aged 25 to 39 in good health. Sequenced material: memory CD4+ T cells sorted from blood. This sample's subset: CD45RA-negative fraction.

Here the CDR3 DNA reads TGCGCCAGCAGCTTAGGAGCGGAGAGGGACGAGCAGTACTTC. Residues: CASSLGAERDEQYF. The V call is TRBV5-1, the J call TRBJ2-7, with a possible D match to TRBD2 (5 bases). Between the trimmed V and J ends, which lost 2 bases and 5 bases, there was a span of 14 bases. The CDR3 length is 14 residues. Germline V CDR1 and CDR2: SGHRS, YFSETQ.